The sequence of this TCR beta chain was determined in a study of identical twins. Study-wide results and limits: Beta out-of-frame twin sharing showed a weaker excess. Recombination models fit unrelated individuals' TCR alpha sharing but underestimated twins'.

The CDR3 totals 14 residues. V lost 4 bases and J 4 bases, leaving 13 bases between the germline ends. Per the germline V gene, CDR1 is MNHEY and CDR2 is SVGEGT. Template switching supplied a universal primer site; unique molecular identifiers were carried on the cDNA. TCRdb re-called the 5' RACE reads through MiXCR, storing one row per CDR3 protein. The sample has approximately 670,000 distinct CDR3 sequences; 5.5% to 7.5% are singletons. This clonotype appeared many times. Antigen: not known. The chain is built from TRBV6-2 or TRBV6-3 and TRBJ1-1; D is perhaps TRBD1 (5 bases). Input material: naive T cells sorted from blood. The TCR was taken from a man in his late teens or twenties in good health. This CDR3 reads CASSSTGQSTEAFF. The CDR3 DNA is TGTGCCAGCAGTTCAACCGGACAATCCACTGAAGCTTTCTTT.